The next 7 T cell receptor beta chains were all read from a single sample in a study of T cells in Graves' hyperthyroidism and ophthalmopathy. Researchers amplified the TCR beta CDR3 regions from RNA transcripts. An initial round of RT-PCR targeting the TCR CDR3 relied on the HTBI primer set. TCRdb independently ran MiXCR on the multiplex PCR reads; one entry per CDR3 protein. The data hold 450,000 to 650,000 distinct CDR3 sequences, with around 20% observed a single time. Sample: blood. These receptors were obtained from a man between 18 and 35 years old with Graves' hyperthyroidism.

Ten or more counts support this clonotype. This chain connects TRBV11-3 to TRBJ2-7; TRBD2 might be the D (5 bases). Germline CDR1 SGHNT, CDR2 YENEEA. CDR3 length equals 16 residues. Trimming left V 2 bases short and J 4 bases short, with 18 bases between. The CDR3 nucleotides read TGTGCCAGCAGCTTAACCTCGGCCGACGGGGTTTACGAGCAGTACTTC. Amino acid sequence: CASSLTSADGVYEQYF.

J is TRBJ2-7 and V is TRBV6-2 or TRBV6-3, with D unresolved. V lost 5 bases and J 4 bases, leaving 15 bases between the germline ends. The germline V gene has CDR1 MNHEY and CDR2 SVGEGT. The CDR3 loop spans 14 amino acids. Here the CDR3 reads CASSKTGRNYEQYF. The CDR3 DNA is TGTGCCAGCAGTAAGACCGGGCGAAATTACGAGCAGTACTTC.

The V gene is TRBV9, the J gene TRBJ1-2; 7 bases are shared with TRBD1. The CDR3 spans 14 residues. V was clipped by 4 bases and J by 8 bases; unmatched bases: 11. The germline CDR1 and CDR2 sequences are SGDLS and YYNGEE. The chain's CDR3 is CASSPQTGPKGYTF. CDR3 nucleotide sequence: TGTGCCAGCAGCCCCCAGACAGGGCCCAAAGGCTACACCTTC.

The chain is built from TRBV11-2 and TRBJ2-5, with D perhaps matching TRBD1 or TRBD2 (6 bases each). The germline V and J ends were trimmed by 2 bases and 1 base, with 11 bases remaining between them. The CDR3 has 15 residues. The V gene's germline CDR1 is SGHAT and CDR2 FQNNGV. DNA of the CDR3: TGTGCCAGCAGCTTAATCGGGGGCGCCCAAGAGACCCAGTACTTC. Residues: CASSLIGGAQETQYF.

The chain recombines TRBV6-5 with TRBJ2-2; D is ambiguous. The CDR3 totals 15 residues. Trimming removed 0 bases from V and 0 bases from J, with 5 bases in between. Germline V gives CDR1 MNHEY, CDR2 SVGAGI. CDR3 sequence: CASSYSATNTGELFF. The CDR3, as DNA: TGTGCCAGCAGTTACTCCGCGACGAACACCGGGGAGCTGTTTTTT.

The rearrangement uses TRBV6-1 and TRBJ1-1; possibly TRBD1 for D (5 bases). Trimming cost V 5 bases and J 4 bases, with 17 bases left between them. Germline V gene lookup returns CDR1 MNHNS and CDR2 SASEGT. There are 15 residues in the CDR3. CDR3 nucleotides: TGTGCCAGCAGTAGAGGGGAGATGGGCGGCACTGAAGCTTTCTTT. This encodes CASSRGEMGGTEAFF.

Ten or more counts support this clonotype. The J gene is TRBJ1-5, the V gene TRBV6-5, with D unclear. The CDR3 runs to 13 residues. Trimming took 2 bases from V and 9 from J, leaving 11 bases between them. The V gene's germline CDR1 is MNHEY and CDR2 SVGAGI. CDR3 region: CASSYQDGSPQHF. Here the CDR3 DNA reads TGTGCCAGCAGTTACCAGGACGGTTCGCCCCAGCATTTT.